Listed below are T cell receptor beta chains from one sample, sequenced in a study of technical replicates of blood from several donors. TCRdb's table, derived via immunoSEQ multiplex PCR, lists solely in-frame clones and lacks some. The table lists about 66,000 clones, roughly nine tenths of them singletons, with around 0.37% in the top ten. Material: T cells isolated from PBMCs. Receptors were obtained from a human donor in good health. Each CDR3 is given with its conserved first and last residue. Fields, in order: clone size, D gene, J gene, V gene, CDR3 protein, CDR3 DNA. The D gene is left open where the match is weak. Size tells how often a clone was seen (once, few, many) or the class of an expanded clone, and some rows leave it out.

>NA|TRBD2|TRBJ2-1|TRBV9
CASSAGLAGNNEQFF
TGTGCCAGCAGCGCTGGACTAGCGGGGAACAATGAGCAGTTCTTC
>once|TRBD2|TRBJ2-1|TRBV9
CASSSAPGLAGLSSYNEQFF
TGTGCCAGCAGCTCGGCTCCGGGACTAGCGGGCCTAAGCTCCTACAATGAGCAGTTCTTC
>NA|NA|TRBJ2-5|TRBV30
CAWSTGSETQYF
TGTGCCTGGAGTACAGGGTCCGAGACCCAGTACTTC
>once|NA|TRBJ1-2|TRBV5-5
CASSPPGVNYGYTF
TGTGCCAGCAGCCCCCCGGGGGTTAACTATGGCTACACCTTC
>NA|NA|TRBJ2-5|TRBV15
CATSRRGQETQYF
TGTGCCACCAGCAGGAGAGGGCAAGAGACCCAGTACTTC
>NA|NA|TRBJ2-7|TRBV7-2
CASSFGSSYEQYF
TGTGCCAGCAGCTTTGGGAGTTCCTACGAGCAGTACTTC
>NA|NA|TRBJ2-1|TRBV5-1
CASSSLNEQFF
TGCGCCAGCAGCTCCCTAAATGAGCAGTTCTTC
>NA|NA|TRBJ1-1|TRBV5-6
CASSLGGRDTEAFF
TGTGCCAGCAGCTTGGGGGGCCGGGACACTGAAGCTTTCTTT
>NA|NA|TRBJ1-1|TRBV7-9
CASSLSPEAFF
TGTGCCAGCAGCTTGAGTCCTGAAGCTTTCTTT
>NA|NA|TRBJ2-2|TRBV6-1
CASRWSNGELFF
TGTGCCAGCCGGTGGTCAAACGGGGAGCTGTTTTTT
>NA|TRBD1|TRBJ2-2|TRBV11-2
CASSSWGQTNTGELFF
TGTGCCAGCAGCTCGTGGGGACAGACGAACACCGGGGAGCTGTTTTTT
>NA|NA|TRBJ2-1|TRBV5-6
CASSLAGASIHYNEQFF
TGTGCCAGCAGCTTGGCGGGAGCTTCGATTCACTACAATGAGCAGTTCTTC
>once|TRBD1|TRBJ1-5|TRBV7-2
CASSPDRGSEPQHF
TGTGCCAGCAGCCCGGACAGGGGAAGTGAGCCCCAGCATTTT
>NA|TRBD1|TRBJ1-4|TRBV4-3
CASSQDGGGNEKLFF
TGCGCCAGCAGCCAAGATGGAGGGGGCAATGAAAAACTGTTTTTT
>NA|NA|TRBJ2-7|TRBV6-5
CASSYSAVNYYEQYF
TGTGCCAGCAGTTACTCGGCAGTAAATTACTACGAGCAGTACTTC
>NA|NA|TRBJ1-5|TRBV6-5
CATRRQSSNQPQHF
TGTGCCACGCGGCGTCAGAGCTCTAATCAGCCCCAGCATTTT
>NA|TRBD2|TRBJ2-1|TRBV7-6
CASSFLAGVVNEQFF
TGTGCCAGCAGCTTTCTAGCGGGAGTGGTAAATGAGCAGTTCTTC
>NA|TRBD1|TRBJ1-1|TRBV5-1
CASSPLQGVDTEAFF
TGCGCCAGCAGCCCTCTACAGGGGGTAGACACTGAAGCTTTCTTT
>NA|NA|TRBJ2-6|TRBV7-9
CASSVQGTGANVLTF
TGTGCCAGCAGCGTACAGGGAACTGGGGCCAACGTCCTGACTTTC
>NA|NA|TRBJ1-1|TRBV19
CASTRQGLAFEAFF
TGTGCCAGTACCCGTCAGGGCTTAGCCTTCGAAGCTTTCTTT
>NA|TRBD2|TRBJ2-3|TRBV11-2
CASGAGTRLSDTQYF
TGTGCCAGTGGGGCCGGGACTAGGTTGTCAGATACGCAGTATTTT
>NA|TRBD1|TRBJ2-3|TRBV28
CASSLWKYRDRVSDTQYF
TGTGCCAGCAGTTTATGGAAATACCGGGACAGGGTCTCAGATACGCAGTATTTT
>NA|TRBD2|TRBJ2-1|TRBV6-6
CASSPGLAGVAQFF
TGTGCCAGCAGTCCGGGACTAGCGGGAGTGGCGCAGTTCTTC
>NA|TRBD1|TRBJ2-7|TRBV19
CASSIEFRDRDEQYF
TGTGCCAGTAGTATAGAGTTCCGGGACAGGGACGAGCAGTACTTC
>NA|NA|TRBJ1-3|TRBV5-1
CASSEIQGHTIYF
TGCGCCAGCAGCGAGATACAGGGTCACACCATATATTTT
>NA|NA|TRBJ1-4|TRBV19
CASRAPGNEKLFF
TGTGCCAGCCGGGCCCCGGGGAATGAAAAACTGTTTTTT
>NA|NA|TRBJ1-4|TRBV10-2
CASSESAEKLFF
TGCGCCAGCAGTGAGTCTGCGGAAAAACTGTTTTTT
>once|TRBD1|TRBJ1-1|TRBV7-8
CASSSRTGSEAFF
TGTGCCAGCAGCTCCCGGACAGGGTCTGAAGCTTTCTTT
>NA|NA|TRBJ1-4|TRBV19
CASSSLHLVINEKLFF
TGTGCCAGTTCTAGCCTCCACTTGGTGATTAATGAAAAACTGTTTTTT
>NA|NA|TRBJ2-1|TRBV9
CASSIAGQGLNEQFF
TGTGCCAGCAGTATAGCGGGACAGGGACTTAATGAGCAGTTCTTC
>NA|TRBD1|TRBJ1-4|TRBV7-9
CASEGQHEKLFF
TGTGCCAGTGAGGGACAGCACGAAAAACTGTTTTTT
>NA|TRBD1|TRBJ2-7|TRBV9
CASSIDRGSEQYF
TGTGCCAGCAGCATCGACAGGGGCAGCGAGCAGTACTTC
>NA|TRBD1|TRBJ2-7|TRBV6-5
CASSRTGNEQYF
TGTGCCAGCAGCCGGACAGGGAACGAGCAGTACTTC
>NA|NA|TRBJ1-4|TRBV19
CASSIWGVTNEKLFF
TGTGCCAGTAGTATTTGGGGGGTAACTAATGAAAAACTGTTTTTT
>once|TRBD1|TRBJ1-2|TRBV5-4
CASNPGQAGGYTF
TGTGCCAGCAACCCGGGACAGGCGGGTGGCTACACCTTC
>NA|NA|TRBJ1-1|TRBV20-1
CSAGRSEAFF
TGCAGTGCTGGTAGATCTGAAGCTTTCTTT
>NA|NA|TRBJ2-3|TRBV2
CASSDPRQTDTQYF
TGTGCCAGCAGCGACCCCAGGCAGACAGATACGCAGTATTTT
>NA|TRBD2|TRBJ2-2|TRBV7-2
CASSFRLAGGRGELFF
TGTGCCAGCAGCTTTAGACTAGCGGGAGGCCGGGGGGAGCTGTTTTTT
>NA|NA|TRBJ2-1|TRBV5-1
CASSLEGGDYNEQFF
TGCGCCAGCAGCTTGGAAGGCGGGGACTACAATGAGCAGTTCTTC
>NA|TRBD2|TRBJ2-3|TRBV27
CASSFLAGVTDTQYF
TGTGCCAGCAGTTTCCTAGCGGGAGTCACAGATACGCAGTATTTT
>NA|NA|TRBJ1-2|TRBV5-4
CASSLDREGYTF
TGTGCCAGCAGCTTGGACCGGGAAGGCTACACCTTC